This T cell receptor (beta chain) derives from a study of CD8 T cells in Susac syndrome. High-throughput TCR beta sequencing covered peripheral CD8+ and CD4+ T cells. The multiple sclerosis control group consisted of treatment-naive patients whose relapsing-remitting disease, which was either stable or active, fulfilled revised McDonald criteria. TEMRA cells were FACS-enriched, and CD8+ and CD4+ T cells were isolated negatively. The CDR3 is 13 amino acids. V was shortened by 4 bases and J by 3 bases, with 13 bases between the two germline ends. CDR1 and CDR2 (germline): SQVTM, ANQGSEA. Reverse transcription used roughly 0.5 to 1 ug RNA and random hexamers. TCRdb ran MiXCR on the immunoSEQ multiplex PCR reads and lists one entry per CDR3 protein. Of roughly 130,000 distinct CDR3 sequences listed, approximately 95% are singletons.

The TCR comes from a human donor with multiple sclerosis. The specimen was CD4+ T cells from PBMCs. This chain connects TRBV29-1 to TRBJ2-7; D is possibly TRBD1 or TRBD2 (5 bases each). DNA for the CDR3: TGCAGCGTTGCGTGGGGGAGAGACTACGAGCAGTACTTC. Its protein is CSVAWGRDYEQYF.